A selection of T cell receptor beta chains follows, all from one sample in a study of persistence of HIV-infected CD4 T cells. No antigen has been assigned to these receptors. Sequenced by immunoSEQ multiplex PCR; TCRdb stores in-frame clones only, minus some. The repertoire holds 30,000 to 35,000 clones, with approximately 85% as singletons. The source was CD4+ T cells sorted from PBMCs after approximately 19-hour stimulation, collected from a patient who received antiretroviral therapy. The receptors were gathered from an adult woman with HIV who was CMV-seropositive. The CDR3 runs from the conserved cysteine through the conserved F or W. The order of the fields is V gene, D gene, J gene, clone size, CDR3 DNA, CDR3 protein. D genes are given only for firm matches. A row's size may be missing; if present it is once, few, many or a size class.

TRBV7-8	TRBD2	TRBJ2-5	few	TGTGCCAGCAGCCCCGGACTAGCGGGGAGAGAGACCCAGTACTTC	CASSPGLAGRETQYF
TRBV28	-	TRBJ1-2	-	TGTGCCAGCAGTTCGGGACCAGTAGGCTACACCTTC	CASSSGPVGYTF
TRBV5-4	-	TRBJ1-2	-	TGTGCCAGCAGCTTGGGGAGTTCTTTTTATGGCTACACCTTC	CASSLGSSFYGYTF
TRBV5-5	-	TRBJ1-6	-	TGTGCCAGCAGCCGAGCCAGCCTGGTGACTGATTCACCCCTCCACTTT	CASSRASLVTDSPLHF
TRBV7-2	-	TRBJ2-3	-	TGTGCCAGCAGCCGGGGGACAGTCTTCACTAGCACAGATACGCAGTATTTT	CASSRGTVFTSTDTQYF
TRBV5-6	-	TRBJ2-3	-	TGTGCCAGCAGCTACAGGGCGACAGCCGGAGATACGCAGTATTTT	CASSYRATAGDTQYF
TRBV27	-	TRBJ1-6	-	TGTGCCAGCAGTTTAGAGGCGGGCTATAATTCACCCCTCCACTTT	CASSLEAGYNSPLHF
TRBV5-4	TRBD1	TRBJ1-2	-	TGTGCCAGCAGCTTGACAGGGGGCGCTCACTATGGCTACACCTTC	CASSLTGGAHYGYTF
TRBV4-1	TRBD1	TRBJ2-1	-	TGCGCCAGCAGCACGGGACAGGGGGCCTACAATGAGCAGTTCTTC	CASSTGQGAYNEQFF
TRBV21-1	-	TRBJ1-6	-	TGTGCCAGCAGCAAAGATTCAATTTTCGGGACAGGGCTTTCACCCCTCCACTTT	CASSKDSIFGTGLSPLHF
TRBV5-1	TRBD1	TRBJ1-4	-	TGCGCCAGCAGCTCGGACAGGGTTAATGAAAAACTGTTTTTT	CASSSDRVNEKLFF
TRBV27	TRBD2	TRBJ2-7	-	TGTGCCAGCAGTCCGGACAAGCGGGAGCCCAACGAGCAGTACTTC	CASSPDKREPNEQYF
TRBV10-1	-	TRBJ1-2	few	TGCGCCATCCTCGGGACAACGTATGGCTACACCTTC	CAILGTTYGYTF
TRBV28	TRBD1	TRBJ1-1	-	TGTGCCAGCAGACACTCGACCGGGACAGGGGGCAAGGCTTTCTTT	CASRHSTGTGGKAFF
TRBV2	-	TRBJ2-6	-	TGTGCCAGCAGCGGACGGCGCTCTGGGGCCAACGTCCTGACTTTC	CASSGRRSGANVLTF
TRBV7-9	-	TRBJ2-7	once	TGTGCCAGCAGCTTAGGGGTGCGCGGCGAGCAGTACTTC	CASSLGVRGEQYF
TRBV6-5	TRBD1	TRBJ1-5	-	TGTGCCAGCATCACAGCCGGGACAGGGAGTCAGCCCCAGCATTTT	CASITAGTGSQPQHF
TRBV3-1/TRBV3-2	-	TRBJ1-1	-	TGTGCCAGCAGCCGAACTCACGACAGATTGAGTAGCACTGAAGCTTTCTTT	CASSRTHDRLSSTEAFF
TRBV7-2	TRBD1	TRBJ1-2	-	TGTGCCAGCAGCCGCCCCGGACAGGGAGCCCTGTATGGCTACACCTTC	CASSRPGQGALYGYTF
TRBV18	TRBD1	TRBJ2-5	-	TGTGCCAGCTCACCGGGGACAGAAGAGACCCAGTACTTC	CASSPGTEETQYF
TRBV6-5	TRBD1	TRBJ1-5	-	TGTGCCAGCACCTACGGGACAGGGAAGTATCAGCCCCAGCATTTT	CASTYGTGKYQPQHF
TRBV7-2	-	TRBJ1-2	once	TGTGCCACCTCGACCCTCACCGATGGCTACACCTTC	CATSTLTDGYTF
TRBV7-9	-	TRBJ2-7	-	TGTGCCAGCAGCTTTGGGGGAGGCAGGGCACACGAGCAGTACTTC	CASSFGGGRAHEQYF
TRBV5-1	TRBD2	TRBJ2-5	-	TGCGCCAGCACCGGCGGCTGGACTAGCGGGCCCCAAGAGACCCAGTACTTC	CASTGGWTSGPQETQYF
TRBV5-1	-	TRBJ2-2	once	TGCGCCAGCAGCCAGCTTACACGCACCGGGGAGCTGTTTTTT	CASSQLTRTGELFF
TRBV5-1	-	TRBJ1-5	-	TGCGCCAGCAGCTTGGCGCCGGGGGGCAATCAGCCCCAGCATTTT	CASSLAPGGNQPQHF
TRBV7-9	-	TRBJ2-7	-	TGTGCCAGCAGCCCAGGACCCGGACGGGGTTCGGGGTTGGAGCAGTACTTC	CASSPGPGRGSGLEQYF
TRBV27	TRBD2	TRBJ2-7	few	TGTGCCAGCAGTCCCCGAGGCGGGGGGGCGCGCGAGCAGTACTTC	CASSPRGGGAREQYF
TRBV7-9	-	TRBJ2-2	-	TGTGCCAGCAGCCCTCCGGGACGAGGCACCGGGGAGCTGTTTTTT	CASSPPGRGTGELFF
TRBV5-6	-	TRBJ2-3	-	TGTGCCAGCAGCTTGGAGGTGGCGGGCAGCACAGATACGCAGTATTTT	CASSLEVAGSTDTQYF
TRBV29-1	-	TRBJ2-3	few	TGCAGCGTTGACCGACCGCAGGGCACAGATACGCAGTATTTT	CSVDRPQGTDTQYF
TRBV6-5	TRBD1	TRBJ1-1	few	TGTGCCAGCAGCCGACGGACAGGCGCATACACTGAAGCTTTCTTT	CASSRRTGAYTEAFF
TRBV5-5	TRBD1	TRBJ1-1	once	TGTGCCAGCGTTCATCCGGGACAGGGACGGACTGAAGCTTTCTTT	CASVHPGQGRTEAFF
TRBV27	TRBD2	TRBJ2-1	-	TGTGCCAGCAGTTTAAGGACTAGCGGGAGGGGGGGGAATGAGCAGTTCTTC	CASSLRTSGRGGNEQFF
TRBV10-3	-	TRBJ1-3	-	TGTGCCGCCACGGACAGTGACGTTCGAAACACCATATATTTT	CAATDSDVRNTIYF
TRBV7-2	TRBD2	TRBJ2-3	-	TGTGCCAGCAGTATCTCTAGCGGGGGGGGTGTTACGCAGTATTTT	CASSISSGGGVTQYF
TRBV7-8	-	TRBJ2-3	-	TGTGCCAGCAGCCTTAGAGTCAGCGATACGCAGTATTTT	CASSLRVSDTQYF
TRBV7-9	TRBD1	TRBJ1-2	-	TGTGCCAGCAGCTTAGGAACAGGGGTTCACGGCTACACCTTC	CASSLGTGVHGYTF
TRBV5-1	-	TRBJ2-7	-	TGCGCCAGCAGCTTGTGGGGGGCCTTCGGGGAGCAGTACTTC	CASSLWGAFGEQYF
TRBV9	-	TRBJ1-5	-	TGTGCCAGCAGCTCAGATGGGGGGCCAGGGCAGCCCCAGCATTTT	CASSSDGGPGQPQHF
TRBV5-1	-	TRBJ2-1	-	TGCGCCAGCAGGACTGCGAGCTCCTACAATGAGCAGTTCTTC	CASRTASSYNEQFF
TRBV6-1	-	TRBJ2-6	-	TGTGCCAGCAGTGAACGTGGCCGCCGCTCTGGGGCCAACGTCCTGACTTTC	CASSERGRRSGANVLTF
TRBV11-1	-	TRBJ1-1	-	TGTGCCAGCAGCCCCAGGGAAGGGACGCGCACTGAAGCTTTCTTT	CASSPREGTRTEAFF